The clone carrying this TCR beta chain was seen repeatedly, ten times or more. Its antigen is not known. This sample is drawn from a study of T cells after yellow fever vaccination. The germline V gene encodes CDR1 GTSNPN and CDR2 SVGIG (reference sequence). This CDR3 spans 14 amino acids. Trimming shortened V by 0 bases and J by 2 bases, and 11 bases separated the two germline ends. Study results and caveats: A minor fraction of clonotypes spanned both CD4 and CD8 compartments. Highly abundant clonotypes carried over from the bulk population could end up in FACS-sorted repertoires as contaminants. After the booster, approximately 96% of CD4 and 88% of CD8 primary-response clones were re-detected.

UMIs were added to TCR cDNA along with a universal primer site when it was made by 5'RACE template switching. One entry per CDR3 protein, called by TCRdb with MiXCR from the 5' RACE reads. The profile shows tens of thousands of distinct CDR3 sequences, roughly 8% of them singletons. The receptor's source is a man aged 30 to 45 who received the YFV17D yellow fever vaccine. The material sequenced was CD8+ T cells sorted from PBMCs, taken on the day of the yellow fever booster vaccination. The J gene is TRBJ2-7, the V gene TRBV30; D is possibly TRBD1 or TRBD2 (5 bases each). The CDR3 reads CAWSVGTPTYEQYF. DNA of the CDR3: TGTGCCTGGAGTGTGGGGACCCCCACCTACGAGCAGTACTTC.